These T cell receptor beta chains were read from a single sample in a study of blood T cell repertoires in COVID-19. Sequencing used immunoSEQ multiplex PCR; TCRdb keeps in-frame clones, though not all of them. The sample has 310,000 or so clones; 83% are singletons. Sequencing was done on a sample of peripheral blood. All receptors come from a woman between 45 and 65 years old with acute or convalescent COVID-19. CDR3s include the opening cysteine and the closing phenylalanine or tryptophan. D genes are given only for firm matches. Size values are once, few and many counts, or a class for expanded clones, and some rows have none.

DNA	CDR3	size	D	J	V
TGTGCCAGTAGTTTCAGTCGACAGGGGGGCGAGCAGTACTTC	CASSFSRQGGEQYF	.	TRBD1	TRBJ2-7	TRBV19
TGTGCCAGCAGCTCTTGGGGGGGGTACAATGAGCAGTTCTTC	CASSSWGGYNEQFF	.	TRBD2	TRBJ2-1	TRBV6-2/TRBV6-3
TGCGCCAGCAGCCAAGAACGCGCCACGCGGGCAGCGCCCCTCTACAATGAGCAGTTCTTC	CASSQERATRAAPLYNEQFF	.	.	TRBJ2-1	TRBV4-3
TGCGCCAGCAGCCGCCAGGGGGCACCCAACAATGAGCAGTTCTTC	CASSRQGAPNNEQFF	.	TRBD1	TRBJ2-1	TRBV5-1
TGTGCCAGCAGCGTAGGGACAGGGACCTATGGCTACACCTTC	CASSVGTGTYGYTF	.	TRBD1	TRBJ1-2	TRBV9
TGTGCCAGTAGTACTCCGGGACAGGGAAGGACAGATACGCAGTATTTT	CASSTPGQGRTDTQYF	.	TRBD1	TRBJ2-3	TRBV19
TGTGCTAGTGGATTTATAGGGGGCCGGGACACTGAAGCTTTCTTT	CASGFIGGRDTEAFF	.	TRBD1	TRBJ1-1	TRBV12-5
TGCGCCAGCAGCTTGGGGACTGGGTACCAAGAGACCCAGTACTTC	CASSLGTGYQETQYF	.	.	TRBJ2-5	TRBV5-1
TGTGCCAGCAGCGCCGACAGGGCTGGCAATTCACCCCTCCACTTT	CASSADRAGNSPLHF	.	TRBD1	TRBJ1-6	TRBV5-4
TGTGCCAGCAGCTTAGGACAGCAATCCTACGAGCAGTACTTC	CASSLGQQSYEQYF	.	.	TRBJ2-7	TRBV7-8
TGCGCCAGCAGCCCTGGCGCAGGGGTCGAGCAGTACTTC	CASSPGAGVEQYF	.	.	TRBJ2-7	TRBV4-3
TGTGCCAGCAGTTGGGGACTAGCGGAGTACAATGAGCAGTTCTTC	CASSWGLAEYNEQFF	.	TRBD2	TRBJ2-1	TRBV6-5
TGCGCCAGCAACTTGGACAGGGGTGAGACCCAGTACTTC	CASNLDRGETQYF	.	TRBD1	TRBJ2-5	TRBV5-1
TGTGCCAGCAGCGGGCCTAGCACAGATACGCAGTATTTT	CASSGPSTDTQYF	.	.	TRBJ2-3	TRBV4-2
TGTGCCATCAGTGACTCAGATACGCAGTATTTT	CAISDSDTQYF	.	.	TRBJ2-3	TRBV10-3
TGTGCCAGCAGCGCCACCGCGAAAACTGAAGCTTTCTTT	CASSATAKTEAFF	once	.	TRBJ1-1	TRBV9
TGTGCCTCCCAGGATGCTGGGGCCAACGTCCTGACTTTC	CASQDAGANVLTF	.	.	TRBJ2-6	TRBV10-3
TGTGCCAGCAGCCTCCTGGGGGGTACAGATACGCAGTATTTT	CASSLLGGTDTQYF	.	.	TRBJ2-3	TRBV7-7